Listed here are 20 T cell receptor beta chains from one sample, sequenced in a study of cytomegalovirus exposure and HLA in healthy donors (dated by TCRdb to 2015 to 2018). The protocol used for the library was the immunoSEQ multiplex PCR assay. For the multiplex PCR, a mixture combining 60 forward primers for TCR Vbeta segments and 13 reverse primers for TCR Jbeta segments was used. TCRdb's version of the immuneACCESS table is confined to in-frame rearrangements and falls short of the full clone set. An unresolved V gene accounts for under half of the shortfall where checked; the remainder is of unknown origin. The sample table holds about 130,000 clones, of which about 80% were seen once. The ten largest clonotypes hold 8.9% of the sample. The sequenced sample was PBMCs. The receptors shown here come from a man under 40 in good health and CMV-seropositive.

The V call is TRBV18, the J call TRBJ1-3; D unclear. Trimming stripped 4 bases from V and 0 bases from J, with 22 bases between. Per the germline V gene, CDR1 is KGHSH and CDR2 is LQKENI. This CDR3 has 19 residues. In nucleotides, the CDR3 is TGTGCCAGCTCACAGGTGCGACTACCGGTTACCGACTCTGGAAACACCATATATTTT. It is translated as CASSQVRLPVTDSGNTIYF.

This sequence joins TRBV9 and TRBJ1-2; 7 bases match TRBD1. CDR1 is SGDLS, CDR2 YYNGEE, per germline. This CDR3 is built from 13 residues. With V trimmed by 4 bases and J by 5 bases, 5 bases remained unmatched. CDR3 sequence reads: CASSLGGAYGYTF. CDR3 in DNA: TGTGCCAGCAGCCTAGGGGGCGCTTATGGCTACACCTTC. The complete variable domain, with remaining parts taken from reference TRBV9 and TRBJ1-2, reads DSGVTQTPKHLITATGQRVTLRCSPRSGDLSVYWYQQSLDQGLQFLIQYYNGEERAKGNILERFSAQQFPDLHSELNLSSLELGDSALYFCASSLGGAYGYTFGSGTRLTVV.

J is TRBJ1-1 and V is TRBV5-1; TRBD1 is a possible D gene (6 bases). This CDR3 has 15 amino acids. V lost 7 bases and J lost 1, with 17 bases in between. Germline CDR1 and CDR2: SGHRS and YFSETQ. The CDR3 coding sequence is TGCGCCAGCTCCACCGGGGGGCCAGCGAACACTGAAGCTTTCTTT. Protein: CASSTGGPANTEAFF. Looking up the rest from reference TRBV5-1 and TRBJ1-1 gives the full variable domain: KAGVTQTPRYLIKTRGQQVTLSCSPISGHRSVSWYQQTPGQGLQFLFEYFSETQRNKGNFPGRFSGRQFSNSRSEMNVSTLELGDSALYLCASSTGGPANTEAFFGQGTRLTVV.

This clone was counted a few times. This sequence joins TRBV11-2 and TRBJ1-2; TRBD1 matches at 7 bases. Germline values: CDR1 SGHAT, CDR2 FQNNGV. CDR3 length: 16 residues. Unmatched junction bases numbered 13, after V lost 5 bases and J lost 4 bases. CDR3 region: CASSLRRGTAVYGYTF. CDR3 nucleotides: TGTGCCAGCAGCCTGAGGCGTGGGACAGCAGTCTATGGCTACACCTTC.

The V and J genes are TRBV28 and TRBJ1-2, with no clear D. Trimming removed 7 bases from V and 2 bases from J, with 23 bases in between. This CDR3 has 17 amino acids. Germline CDR1 is MDHEN and CDR2 is SYDVKM. The chain's CDR3 is CASNPGAPGDGNYGYTF. The CDR3 nucleotides read TGTGCCAGCAATCCCGGTGCCCCCGGAGACGGCAACTATGGCTACACCTTC.

The V call is TRBV19, the J call TRBJ1-5, with 10 nucleotides matching TRBD1. The CDR3 sequence is 15 residues long. V dropped 4 bases and J dropped 6; count of bases not matched to a gene: 6. Germline lookup yields CDR1 LNHDA and CDR2 SQIVND (reference sequence). The DNA of the CDR3 is TGTGCCAGTAGTACCGGACAGGGGGGGAGTCAGCCCCAGCATTTT. Residues: CASSTGQGGSQPQHF.

The chain joins TRBV7-2 to TRBJ1-2, with D uncertain. Per germline, CDR1 SGHTA and CDR2 FQGNSA. CDR3 length: 13 residues. The germline V and J ends were trimmed by 0 bases and 8 bases, with 10 bases remaining between them. The CDR3 nucleotides read TGTGCCAGCAGCTTAGCGACCTCAGGAGGCTACACCTTC. Amino acid sequence: CASSLATSGGYTF.

This clone occurred a few times. The chain employs TRBV6-5 and TRBJ2-4; possible D gene TRBD1, 6 bases. The CDR3 has 12 amino acids. Germline CDR1 and CDR2: MNHEY and SVGAGI. The ends were cut back, 5 bases at V and 12 bases at J, with 14 bases in the middle. The CDR3 sequence is CASSPRRGNQYF. As DNA, the CDR3 is TGTGCCAGCAGTCCTCGAAGGGGGAATCAGTACTTC.

This clone has just one count. V gene TRBV7-9 combines with J gene TRBJ2-1; 10 bases fit TRBD1. The CDR3 consists of 16 residues. Germline assignment: CDR1 SEHNR and CDR2 FQNEAQ (reference sequence). Trimming at V came to 4 bases and at J to 3 bases, leaving 6 bases not matched to a gene. The DNA of the CDR3 is TGTGCCAGCAGCTCTACAGGGGACAGGGGCTACAATGAGCAGTTCTTC. This codes for CASSSTGDRGYNEQFF.

The table lists this clone with a few counts. Other DNA variants within this sample encode the same CDR3. The chain couples TRBV9 to TRBJ1-1, with a weak D call TRBD1 (6 bases). CDR1 SGDLS and CDR2 YYNGEE come from the germline V gene. CDR3 length: 13 residues. V shed 2 bases and J shed 4 bases, with 9 bases lying between them. CDR3 protein: CASSVTGFTEAFF. The CDR3 coding sequence is TGTGCCAGCAGCGTTACAGGGTTCACTGAAGCTTTCTTT.

The chain combines TRBV10-3 with TRBJ2-5, with D possibly being TRBD2 (5 bases). The V gene lost 5 bases and the J gene lost 3 bases, with 16 bases spanning the gap. Germline values: CDR1 ENHRY, CDR2 SYGVKD. The CDR3 has 15 amino acids. Written as DNA, the CDR3 is TGTGCCATCAGTCAAAGGGTCGGGGTTGAAGAGACCCAGTACTTC. Protein product: CAISQRVGVEETQYF.

This clone has just one count. The genes are TRBV5-6 and TRBJ2-1; possible D gene TRBD1, 5 bases. The V end lost 3 bases, the J end lost 0 bases, and 13 bases lay between the germline ends. Germline CDR1 SGHDT, CDR2 YYEEEE. The CDR3 length is 16 residues. The DNA for the CDR3 is TGTGCCAGCAGCTCAGGGTTTTGGAGCTCCTACAATGAGCAGTTCTTC. Translation gives CASSSGFWSSYNEQFF.

The J gene is TRBJ1-5, the V gene TRBV6-5; 9 nucleotides line up with TRBD1. The trim removed 7 bases at V and 2 bases at J, leaving 6 bases unmatched. This CDR3 contains 15 residues. Germline assignment: CDR1 MNHEY and CDR2 SVGAGI. The CDR3 bases are TGTGCCAGCACCCGGGACAGGGCGGGCAATCAGCCCCAGCATTTT. Protein: CASTRDRAGNQPQHF.

The V gene is TRBV6-1, the J gene TRBJ1-5; the D is unclear. CDR3 length equals 13 residues. Germline CDR1 is MNHNS and CDR2 is SASEGT. The V gene lost 6 bases and the J gene lost 4 bases, with 10 bases spanning the gap. CDR3 sequence reads: CASSQIRNQPQHF. CDR3 coding DNA: TGTGCCAGCAGCCAGATCAGAAATCAGCCCCAGCATTTT.

The V call is TRBV5-4, the J call TRBJ2-1, with TRBD2 matching 9 bases. V shed 5 bases, J shed 3 bases, and the junction held 9 bases outside the gene matches. This CDR3 spans 16 amino acids. CDR1 and CDR2 from the germline V gene are SGHNT and YYREEE (reference sequence). CDR3: CASRRYPSGDYNEQFF. The CDR3, as DNA: TGTGCCAGCAGGCGCTATCCTAGCGGGGACTACAATGAGCAGTTCTTC.

This clone showed up just once. V is TRBV2 and J is TRBJ2-7; TRBD1 agrees at 8 bases. The CDR3 loop spans 14 amino acids. V lost 8 bases and J lost 4; bases outside the gene matches: 10. CDR1 and CDR2 (germline): SNHLY, FYNNEI. The CDR3 reads CASSTGEEGYEQYF. The CDR3 region has the DNA TGTGCCAGCTCGACAGGGGAGGAAGGGTACGAGCAGTACTTC. Full variable domain (rest looked up from reference TRBV2 and TRBJ2-7): EPEVTQTPSHQVTQMGQEVILRCVPISNHLYFYWYRQILGQKVEFLVSFYNNEISEKSEIFDDQFSVERPDGSNFTLKIRSTKLEDSAMYFCASSTGEEGYEQYFGPGTRLTVT.

The chain combines TRBV5-6 with TRBJ2-6; maybe TRBD2 (6 bases). The CDR3 contains 18 residues. V gave up 4 bases and J gave up 0 bases, with 17 bases separating them. Germline V gives CDR1 SGHDT, CDR2 YYEEEE. The CDR3 is CASSQRAETYSGANVLTF. DNA for the CDR3: TGTGCCAGCAGCCAGCGGGCAGAAACCTACTCTGGGGCCAACGTCCTGACTTTC. The full variable domain, with the rest looked up from reference TRBV5-6 and TRBJ2-6, is DAGVTQSPTHLIKTRGQQVTLRCSPKSGHDTVSWYQQALGQGPQFIFQYYEEEERQRGNFPDRFSGHQFPNYSSELNVNALLLGDSALYLCASSQRAETYSGANVLTFGAGSRLTVL.

The genes are TRBV6-1 and TRBJ2-1, with 11 bases fitting TRBD1. Trimming at V came to 3 bases and at J to 6 bases, leaving 7 bases not matched to a gene. Germline CDR1 reads MNHNS; CDR2 reads SASEGT. CDR3 size: 16 residues. The CDR3 loop reads CASSDSGQGAVNEQFF. In DNA form, the CDR3 reads TGTGCCAGCAGTGACAGCGGACAGGGGGCGGTCAATGAGCAGTTCTTC.

The table lists this clone with a few counts. This chain links TRBV28 with TRBJ1-4, with a tentative D call TRBD1 (5 bases). This CDR3 has 18 residues. CDR1 is MDHEN and CDR2 is SYDVKM in the germline V gene. V lost 6 bases and J 2 bases, leaving 22 bases between the germline ends. CDR3 sequence reads: CASRKWGGSGLTNEKLFF. The CDR3 DNA follows: TGTGCCAGCAGGAAATGGGGGGGTTCAGGTCTGACTAATGAAAAACTGTTTTTT. The full variable domain, with the rest looked up from reference TRBV28 and TRBJ1-4, is DVKVTQSSRYLVKRTGEKVFLECVQDMDHENMFWYRQDPGLGLRLIYFSYDVKMKEKGDIPEGYSVSREKKERFSLILESASTNQTSMYLCASRKWGGSGLTNEKLFFGSGTQLSVL.

The rearrangement links TRBV27 to TRBJ1-6; the D is unclear. V lost 6 bases and J lost 9, with 9 bases in between. Germline V CDR1 and CDR2: MNHEY, SMNVEV (reference sequence). CDR3 size: 12 residues. The CDR3 loop reads CASSEFSSPLHF. The DNA for the CDR3 is TGTGCCAGCAGCGAGTTTAGTTCACCCCTCCACTTT.